Following are 4 T cell receptor beta chains from one sample sequenced in a study of T cell responses to AZD1222 COVID-19 vaccine. Only in-frame clones appear in the TCRdb table, and some are missing; sequencing was by immunoSEQ multiplex PCR. The repertoire includes 150,000 or so clones, 85% to 95% of them detected once, and about 0.6% sits in the top ten. The sequences come from peripheral blood, collected on day 0 of AZD1222 vaccination. Every receptor here comes from an adult in good health.

CDR3 protein: CASSLILHNEQFF. DNA of the CDR3: TGTGCCAGCAGCTTAATTCTACACAATGAGCAGTTCTTC. The J gene is TRBJ2-1, the V gene TRBV7-2; D is unresolved. This CDR3 contains 13 residues. From germline, CDR1 is SGHTA and CDR2 FQGNSA. Trimming took 2 bases from V and 5 from J, leaving 7 bases between them.

This clone is a singleton in its sample. This chain uses TRBV24-1 with TRBJ2-1; D not resolved. V was pared by 4 bases and J by 7 bases, with 10 bases between. The CDR3 runs 13 residues. From germline, CDR1 is KGHDR and CDR2 SFDVKD. This CDR3 is CATSEPKGNEQFF. The DNA of the CDR3 is TGTGCCACCAGTGAGCCAAAGGGAAATGAGCAGTTCTTC.

The rearrangement uses TRBV6-1 and TRBJ2-2; D is ambiguous. Germline lookup yields CDR1 MNHNS and CDR2 SASEGT. The CDR3 loop spans 14 amino acids. Trimming stripped 0 bases from V and 6 bases from J, with 8 bases between. CDR3 protein: CASSEAWEAGELFF. The DNA of the CDR3 is TGTGCCAGCAGTGAAGCTTGGGAAGCCGGGGAGCTGTTTTTT.

This chain connects TRBV4-1 to TRBJ1-4, with D hard to call. The length of the CDR3 is 15 residues. The V end was cut by 1 base, the J end by 4 bases, with 10 bases between. CDR1 is MGHRA and CDR2 is YSYEKL in the germline V gene. The CDR3 loop is CASSQGDGGNEKLFF. DNA for the CDR3: TGCGCCAGCAGCCAAGGGGATGGTGGTAATGAAAAACTGTTTTTT.